Presented here are 25 T cell receptor beta chains from one specimen sequenced in a study of CD8 T cells in ankylosing spondylitis. TCRdb redid the calling of the 5' RACE reads with MiXCR, one entry per CDR3 protein. The sample contains over 600,000 distinct CDR3 sequences, 15% to 20% of which appear only once. General study findings and limits: For ankylosing spondylitis blood, a TCR beta motif of seven to nine highly homologous variants appeared characteristic.

No cognate antigen is known for these TCRs. Sample: blood, either unsorted or a sorted T cell fraction (not recorded which). The receptor source for this set is a male donor with ankylosing spondylitis.

The V and J genes are TRBV10-3 and TRBJ2-2; 11 positions match TRBD2. Trimming took 4 bases from V and 7 from J; bases not matched to a gene: 5. CDR1 and CDR2 (germline): ENHRY, SYGVKD. This CDR3 spans 15 amino acids. CDR3 bases: TGTGCCATCAGTGGTAGCGGGAGGGCCGACGGGGAGCTGTTTTTT. It is translated as CAISGSGRADGELFF.

There are a few counts of this clonotype. The chain employs TRBV29-1 and TRBJ1-2, with a weak D call TRBD1 (5 bases). This CDR3 has 15 residues. Germline CDR1 SQVTM, CDR2 ANQGSEA. V lost 0 bases and J lost 8, with 19 bases in between. For the CDR3, the DNA is TGCAGCGTTGAAGAGCCTGGGGGAACTATGAAGGGCTACACCTTC. Its protein is CSVEEPGGTMKGYTF.

The chain uses TRBV3-1 and TRBJ2-1; D ambiguous. Germline CDR1 and CDR2: LGHDT and YNNKEL (reference sequence). Trimming left V 0 bases short and J 3 bases short, with 6 bases between. The CDR3 loop spans 14 amino acids. The CDR3 loop reads CASSQDKNYNEQFF. The CDR3, as DNA: TGTGCCAGCAGCCAAGACAAAAACTACAATGAGCAGTTCTTC.

The J gene is TRBJ2-1, the V gene TRBV12-3 or TRBV12-4; 8 bases are shared with TRBD2. With 6 bases clipped from V and 2 bases from J, the junction kept 6 bases outside the gene matches. There are 15 residues in the CDR3. CDR3 coding DNA: TGTGCCAGCAGGGCTCGGCGGGGGGCCTACAATGAGCAGTTCTTC. Translation gives CASRARRGAYNEQFF.

This clonotype has only a few counts. The chain uses TRBV27 and TRBJ1-5, with a weak D call TRBD1 (5 bases). V lost 0 bases and J lost 9, with 6 bases in between. CDR3 length equals 12 residues. Germline CDR1 reads MNHEY; CDR2 reads SMNVEV (reference sequence). The CDR3 DNA follows: TGTGCCAGCAGTTTATCTGGGGGGCCCCAGCATTTT. Its protein is CASSLSGGPQHF.

J is TRBJ2-5 and V is TRBV5-1; D is ambiguous. V was clipped by 4 bases and J by 2 bases, with 9 bases between them. The CDR3 has 13 amino acids. Germline values: CDR1 SGHRS, CDR2 YFSETQ. The CDR3 region has the DNA TGCGCCAGCAGCACGGACGGACAAGAGACCCAGTACTTC. Amino acids: CASSTDGQETQYF. The variable domain in full, completed from reference TRBV5-1 and TRBJ2-5, reads KAGVTQTPRYLIKTRGQQVTLSCSPISGHRSVSWYQQTPGQGLQFLFEYFSETQRNKGNFPGRFSGRQFSNSRSEMNVSTLELGDSALYLCASSTDGQETQYFGPGTRLLVL.

This clonotype was counted many times. The chain couples TRBV12-3 or TRBV12-4 to TRBJ2-3; the D is unclear. The CDR3 contains 15 residues. The V end was cut by 6 bases, the J end by 1 base, with 14 bases between. The DNA for the CDR3 is TGTGCCAGCAGCCTCAGGCGTTCTCGCACAGATACGCAGTATTTT. Translation: CASSLRRSRTDTQYF.

Only a few counts were recorded for this clonotype. V gene TRBV27 combines with J gene TRBJ1-6, with D unresolved. Germline V CDR1 and CDR2: MNHEY, SMNVEV (reference sequence). The CDR3 sequence is 15 residues long. The ends were cut back, 2 bases at V and 6 bases at J, with 11 bases in the middle. The CDR3 reads CASSLRGEGNSPLHF. The CDR3 nucleotides read TGTGCCAGCAGTTTACGCGGGGAGGGTAATTCACCCCTCCACTTT.

This chain joins TRBV12-3 or TRBV12-4 and TRBJ1-2, with D unclear. The CDR3 length is 15 residues. V dropped 5 bases and J dropped 5 bases, with 18 bases sitting between them. DNA for the CDR3: TGTGCCAGCAGTCCGGACGGAAATAGAGCTTATGGCTACACCTTC. Amino acid sequence: CASSPDGNRAYGYTF.

The rearrangement joins TRBV5-1 to TRBJ1-1; TRBD1 might be the D (5 bases). The CDR3 is 14 residues long. Trimming removed 4 bases at V and 1 base at J, with 11 bases between. Per germline, CDR1 SGHRS and CDR2 YFSETQ. DNA of the CDR3: TGCGCCAGCAGCCTGTCAGGGAAGAACACTGAAGCTTTCTTT. This codes for CASSLSGKNTEAFF.

This clonotype was counted a few times. This sequence joins TRBV5-1 and TRBJ2-2, with D uncertain. Germline-derived CDR1 and CDR2 are SGHRS and YFSETQ. V was clipped by 1 base and J by 9 bases, with 16 bases between them. CDR3 length equals 15 residues. In DNA form, the CDR3 reads TGCGCCAGCAGCTTGCGGGCGGAACGGACCCGGGAGCTGTTTTTT. It is translated as CASSLRAERTRELFF.

Only a few counts were recorded for this clonotype. The CDR3 loop reads CASSPPTLAGGNEQFF. The CDR3 coding sequence is TGTGCCAGCTCACCACCGACTTTAGCTGGCGGCAATGAGCAGTTCTTC. The V call is TRBV18, the J call TRBJ2-1; no firm D call. Germline V lookup: CDR1 KGHSH, CDR2 LQKENI. V lost 0 bases to trimming and J lost 6 bases, with 15 bases between them. This CDR3 is built from 16 residues.

CDR3: CASSTRQGRTSYNEQFF. DNA for the CDR3: TGTGCCAGCAGTACCAGACAGGGTCGAACCTCCTACAATGAGCAGTTCTTC. The chain carries TRBV6-1 and TRBJ2-1; TRBD1 matches at 7 bases. This CDR3 is built from 17 residues. The J segment lost 0 bases and the V segment lost 5 bases, leaving 10 bases of the junction unmatched. Per germline, CDR1 MNHNS and CDR2 SASEGT.

This clonotype has more than one count but fewer than ten. The V gene is TRBV20-1, the J gene TRBJ2-1, with TRBD2 identical over 9 bases. The CDR3 contains 16 residues. With 0 bases clipped from V and 3 bases from J, the junction kept 6 bases outside the gene matches. Germline V gene data show CDR1 as DFQATT and CDR2 as SNEGSKA (reference sequence). In DNA, the CDR3 is TGCAGTGCTAGAGATCGGGAACTAGCGGGCTACAATGAGCAGTTCTTC. This codes for CSARDRELAGYNEQFF.

This clonotype appeared a few times. The DNA for the CDR3 is TGTGCCAGCAGTTACCCCGGAGAAACTGAAGCTTTCTTT. Protein product: CASSYPGETEAFF. This sequence joins TRBV12-3 or TRBV12-4 and TRBJ1-1; D is unresolved. V was clipped by 4 bases and J by 5 bases, with 11 bases between them. The CDR3 is 13 amino acids.

This clonotype appeared once. The V gene is TRBV12-3 or TRBV12-4, the J gene TRBJ1-1; D unresolved. V dropped 3 bases and J dropped 4 bases, with 12 bases sitting between them. This CDR3 is built from 14 residues. The CDR3 DNA reads TGTGCCAGCAGTTTTGGGAAAATGGGCACTGAAGCTTTCTTT. Its translation: CASSFGKMGTEAFF.

In this sample, this clonotype turned up a few times. The rearrangement uses TRBV2 and TRBJ2-2; no definite D call. CDR1 SNHLY and CDR2 FYNNEI come from the germline V gene. The CDR3 length is 12 residues. Trimming took 7 bases from V and 6 from J, leaving 9 bases between them. CDR3 sequence reads: CASTPQAGELFF. DNA for the CDR3: TGTGCCAGCACCCCTCAAGCCGGGGAGCTGTTTTTT.

The chain joins TRBV5-1 to TRBJ1-2; 9 positions agree with TRBD1. Unmatched junction bases numbered 9, after V lost 3 bases and J lost 3 bases. The CDR3 length is 16 residues. The V gene's germline CDR1 is SGHRS and CDR2 YFSETQ. The CDR3 spells CASSSGTGKFDYGYTF. In DNA, the CDR3 is TGCGCCAGCAGCTCCGGGACAGGGAAGTTTGACTATGGCTACACCTTC.

This clonotype has only a few counts. The chain recombines TRBV21-1 with TRBJ1-1. TRBV21-1 is deemed a pseudogene. The CDR3 sequence is 13 residues long. Written as DNA, the CDR3 is TGTGCCAGCAGAGGAGGGGAAAACACTGAAGCTTTCTTT. The encoded protein is CASRGGENTEAFF.

V is TRBV4-1 and J is TRBJ2-7; 8 bases map to TRBD1. Germline CDR1 MGHRA, CDR2 YSYEKL. J gave up 2 bases and V 4 bases, and 7 bases lay outside the gene matches. This CDR3 has 15 residues. In DNA form, the CDR3 reads TGCGCCAGCAGCCGAGCGACAGGGGAGGCCTACGAGCAGTACTTC. Protein sequence: CASSRATGEAYEQYF.

V and J are TRBV6-1 and TRBJ1-3; TRBD1 matches 10 bases. CDR3 size: 15 residues. CDR1 and CDR2 (germline): MNHNS, SASEGT. The V gene end was trimmed by 6 bases and the J gene end by 3 bases; junction bases not matched to a gene: 5. In nucleotides, the CDR3 is TGTGCCAGCAGCACCGGGACAGGGGTTGGAAACACCATATATTTT. Its translation: CASSTGTGVGNTIYF.

The CDR3 reads CASSPREQYF. DNA for the CDR3: TGTGCCAGTTCACCCCGGGAGCAGTACTTC. V gene TRBV27 combines with J gene TRBJ2-7; D is unclear. CDR3 length: 10 residues. Germline V gives CDR1 MNHEY, CDR2 SMNVEV (reference sequence). Trimming stripped 9 bases from V and 7 bases from J, with 10 bases between.

The gene calls are TRBV7-9 and TRBJ2-1, with D possibly TRBD1 on 6 matching bases. V shed 5 bases and J shed 6 bases, with 8 bases lying between them. CDR1 and CDR2 from the germline V gene are SEHNR and FQNEAQ (reference sequence). This CDR3 comprises 12 residues. The CDR3 nucleotides are TGTGCCAGCAGCAAGGACAGCAATGAGCAGTTCTTC. This sequence encodes CASSKDSNEQFF.

This clonotype came up a few times. The chain has TRBV15 and TRBJ1-6; 8 nucleotides match TRBD1. In germline, CDR1 is LNHNV, CDR2 YYDKDF (reference sequence). The CDR3 is 20 amino acids. Trimming took 4 bases from V and 0 from J; bases not matched to a gene: 14. The CDR3 bases are TGTGCCACCAGCAAACGATTAGGGACAGGCCAGAGCTCCTATAATTCACCCCTCCACTTT. It encodes CATSKRLGTGQSSYNSPLHF. The full variable domain, in which reference TRBV15 and TRBJ1-6 provide the parts outside the CDR3, is DAMVIQNPRYQVTQFGKPVTLSCSQTLNHNVMYWYQQKSSQAPKLLFHYYDKDFNNEADTPDNFQSRRPNTSFCFLDIRSPGLGDTAMYLCATSKRLGTGQSSYNSPLHFGNGTRLTVT.

The genes are TRBV4-1 and TRBJ2-3; TRBD2 might be the D (5 bases). This CDR3 region has 16 residues. V lost 0 bases and J lost 3, with 13 bases in between. CDR1 is MGHRA, CDR2 YSYEKL, per germline. In nucleotides, the CDR3 is TGCGCCAGCAGCCAAGAGGAACGGGGTGGTACAGATACGCAGTATTTT. This translates into CASSQEERGGTDTQYF.